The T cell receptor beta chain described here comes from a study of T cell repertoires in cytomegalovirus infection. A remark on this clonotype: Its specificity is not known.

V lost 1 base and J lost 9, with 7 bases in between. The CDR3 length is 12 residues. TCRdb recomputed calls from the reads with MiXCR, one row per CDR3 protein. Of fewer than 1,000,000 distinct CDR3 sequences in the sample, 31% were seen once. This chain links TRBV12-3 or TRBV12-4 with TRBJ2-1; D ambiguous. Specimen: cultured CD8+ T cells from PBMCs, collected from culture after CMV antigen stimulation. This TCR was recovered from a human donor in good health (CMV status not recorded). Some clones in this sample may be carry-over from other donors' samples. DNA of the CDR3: TGTGCCAGCAGTTTAGGGCTGCGTGAGCAGTTCTTC. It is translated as CASSLGLREQFF.